The 19 T cell receptor beta chains below come from one sample, sequenced in a study of neurological immune-mediated disorders. Documented time point: longitudinal time-point 2. TCRdb redid the calling of the 5' RACE reads with MiXCR, one entry per CDR3 protein. This sample has 60,000 to 75,000 distinct CDR3 sequences, with around 9.7% found just once. Sample: PBMCs. The receptors stem from a young man in good health.

This clonotype was detected many times. V is TRBV4-1 and J is TRBJ2-7, with 8 bases that match TRBD2. With V trimmed by 3 bases and J by 7 bases, 11 bases remained unmatched. Germline V CDR1 and CDR2: MGHRA, YSYEKL. This CDR3 has 15 amino acids. CDR3 nucleotide sequence: TGCGCCAGCAGCCACCCGGGACTAGTGGCTGGAGAGCAGTACTTC. Its translation: CASSHPGLVAGEQYF.

This clonotype was counted ten times or more. V and J are TRBV5-4 and TRBJ2-1; 9 nucleotides line up with TRBD2. This CDR3 has 16 amino acids. Trimming removed 2 bases from V and 7 bases from J; junction bases left unmatched: 10. Per germline, CDR1 SGHNT and CDR2 YYREEE (reference sequence). CDR3 in amino acids: CASSFGGTSLHNEQFF. The DNA for the CDR3 is TGTGCCAGCAGCTTCGGTGGGACTAGCTTACATAATGAGCAGTTCTTC.

At least ten counts were recorded for this clonotype. The genes are TRBV5-1 and TRBJ2-3; D is possibly TRBD1 or TRBD2 (5 bases each). V was trimmed by 4 bases and J by 7 bases, leaving 16 bases between them. The germline CDR1 and CDR2 sequences are SGHRS and YFSETQ. The CDR3 sequence is 14 residues long. CDR3 region: CASSPGPPLNTQYF. DNA of the CDR3: TGCGCCAGCAGCCCGGGACCCCCTTTGAATACGCAGTATTTT.

This clonotype has a handful of counts. This may come from a read error, since a much larger clone is one base off. The J gene is TRBJ1-1, the V gene TRBV7-9, with D hard to call. Germline CDR1 is SEHNR and CDR2 is FQNEAQ (reference sequence). The CDR3 consists of 12 residues. CDR3 bases: TGTGCCGGCAGCTTAGGCGGCACTGAAGCTTTCTTT. This gives the protein CAGSLGGTEAFF.

This clonotype was observed many times. The chain is built from TRBV6-6 and TRBJ2-5; D unresolved. Trimming removed 8 bases from V and 1 base from J, with 14 bases in between. The CDR3 spans 14 residues. Germline CDR1 and CDR2: MNHNY and SVGAGI (reference sequence). The CDR3 is CASSLSGSQETQYF. As DNA, the CDR3 is TGTGCCAGCTCCCTGTCGGGTTCCCAAGAGACCCAGTACTTC.

This clonotype occurred many times. This chain uses TRBV6-6 with TRBJ1-1; D is unresolved. V was shortened by 0 bases and J by 0 bases, with 2 bases between the two germline ends. Germline lookup yields CDR1 MNHNY and CDR2 SVGAGI (reference sequence). The CDR3 loop spans 13 amino acids. CDR3 DNA sequence: TGTGCCAGCAGTTACTCAGTGAACACTGAAGCTTTCTTT. Protein sequence: CASSYSVNTEAFF.

This clonotype appeared many times. The chain carries TRBV6-5 and TRBJ2-7, with TRBD1 identical over 7 bases. Germline V gene lookup returns CDR1 MNHEY and CDR2 SVGAGI. The CDR3 is made up of 15 amino acids. J gave up 2 bases and V 0 bases, and 4 bases lay outside the gene matches. The CDR3 region is CASSYSMTGPYEQYF. The DNA of the CDR3 is TGTGCCAGCAGTTACTCTATGACAGGGCCCTACGAGCAGTACTTC.

This clonotype was picked up many times. V usage is TRBV27 and J usage is TRBJ2-7; weak D call: TRBD1 (8 bases). CDR1 and CDR2 from the germline V gene are MNHEY and SMNVEV (reference sequence). This CDR3 has 15 residues. Deletions cut 6 bases from V and 4 bases from J, with 19 bases between. CDR3 in amino acids: CASRGGQGARYEQYF. DNA of the CDR3: TGTGCCAGCAGGGGAGGGCAGGGGGCGAGATACGAGCAGTACTTC.

This clonotype was counted at least ten times. The chain recombines TRBV20-1 with TRBJ1-1, with a weak D call TRBD1 (6 bases). CDR3 length: 15 residues. Germline CDR1 is DFQATT and CDR2 is SNEGSKA (reference sequence). V lost 3 bases to trimming and J lost 1 base, with 15 bases between them. The CDR3 here is CSARGADPGNTEAFF. In DNA, the CDR3 is TGCAGTGCTAGGGGGGCTGACCCAGGGAACACTGAAGCTTTCTTT.

This clonotype was seen at least ten times. The chain couples TRBV5-1 to TRBJ2-3; possible D gene TRBD2, 5 bases. V lost 0 bases and J lost 6, with 11 bases in between. The CDR3 consists of 14 residues. Germline CDR1 and CDR2: SGHRS and YFSETQ. CDR3: CASSLGGRRDTQYF. CDR3 nucleotides: TGCGCCAGCAGCTTGGGAGGCCGGAGGGATACGCAGTATTTT.

This clonotype was seen ten or more times. The chain recombines TRBV6-6 with TRBJ2-3, with D uncertain. Germline CDR1 MNHNY, CDR2 SVGAGI (reference sequence). V lost 7 bases and J lost 3, with 17 bases in between. This CDR3 is 15 amino acids long. The DNA of the CDR3 is TGTGCCAGCACCCAAGGCCGCGGCGGAACAGATACGCAGTATTTT. This encodes CASTQGRGGTDTQYF.

This clonotype was found many times. The rearrangement joins TRBV28 to TRBJ2-1, with D possibly TRBD2 on 6 matching bases. This CDR3 spans 13 amino acids. The ends were cut back, 2 bases at V and 7 bases at J, with 9 bases in the middle. Germline V gene lookup returns CDR1 MDHEN and CDR2 SYDVKM. DNA for the CDR3: TGTGCCAGCAGTTTAGGGGGACTGAATGAGCAGTTCTTC. This codes for CASSLGGLNEQFF.

This clonotype appeared many times. In nucleotides, the CDR3 is TGCGCCAGCAGCCAAGGGCGGGTTCACACTGAAGCTTTCTTT. It yields the protein CASSQGRVHTEAFF. The chain is built from TRBV4-1 and TRBJ1-1; D remains ambiguous. The V gene lost 1 base and the J gene lost 3 bases, with 9 bases spanning the gap. This CDR3 has 14 amino acids. Germline V CDR1 and CDR2: MGHRA, YSYEKL.

This clonotype came up many times. The V and J genes are TRBV27 and TRBJ2-3, with D possibly being TRBD2 (5 bases). In germline, CDR1 is MNHEY, CDR2 SMNVEV (reference sequence). CDR3 length: 14 residues. V was trimmed by 4 bases and J by 12 bases, leaving 20 bases between them. CDR3 region: CASSSAGRRLTQYF. In DNA form, the CDR3 reads TGTGCCAGCAGTTCTGCGGGTCGACGGTTAACCCAGTATTTT.

This clonotype came up many times. V is TRBV5-6 and J is TRBJ2-2; no clear D gene. Trimming removed 4 bases at V and 1 base at J, with 5 bases between. Germline V gene data show CDR1 as SGHDT and CDR2 as YYEEEE. This CDR3 contains 13 residues. The CDR3: CASSRQNTGELFF. CDR3 nucleotide sequence: TGTGCCAGCAGCCGACAGAACACCGGGGAGCTGTTTTTT. The full variable domain, completed using reference TRBV5-6 and TRBJ2-2, is DAGVTQSPTHLIKTRGQQVTLRCSPKSGHDTVSWYQQALGQGPQFIFQYYEEEERQRGNFPDRFSGHQFPNYSSELNVNALLLGDSALYLCASSRQNTGELFFGEGSRLTVL.

The sample holds many counts of this clonotype. The chain combines TRBV5-1 with TRBJ2-5, with D perhaps TRBD1 (7 bases). The CDR3 is 14 amino acids. Germline assignment: CDR1 SGHRS and CDR2 YFSETQ. Trimming took off 4 bases at V and 5 bases at J, with 15 bases between the two ends. CDR3 loop: CASSPGQAGETQYF. In nucleotides, the CDR3 is TGCGCCAGCAGCCCAGGACAGGCGGGGGAGACCCAGTACTTC.

This clonotype occurred many times. This rearrangement joins TRBV5-1 to TRBJ1-5; 7 positions match TRBD1. CDR3 length: 16 amino acids. CDR1 is SGHRS, CDR2 YFSETQ, per germline. The V and J ends lost 4 bases and 7 bases, in that order; junction bases with no gene match: 14. In DNA form, the CDR3 reads TGCGCCAGCAGCCCAGGGGGGACCGACGCGTTGCAGCCCCAGCATTTT. The encoded protein is CASSPGGTDALQPQHF.

The table lists this clonotype with many counts. V usage is TRBV12-3 or TRBV12-4 and J usage is TRBJ1-5; no clear D. The CDR3 sequence is 13 residues long. Trimming removed 3 bases from V and 4 bases from J, with 7 bases in between. The CDR3 coding sequence is TGTGCCAGCAGTTTCCCCCCAAATCAGCCCCAGCATTTT. The encoded protein is CASSFPPNQPQHF.

Ten or more counts support this clonotype. This chain uses TRBV20-1 with TRBJ2-7, with TRBD1 matching over 7 bases. CDR1 is DFQATT and CDR2 is SNEGSKA in the germline V gene (reference sequence). The ends lost 5 bases at V and 3 bases at J; junction bases unmatched: 10. The CDR3 consists of 14 residues. CDR3 in amino acids: CSADSPRGFYEQYF. CDR3 coding DNA: TGCAGTGCTGATTCTCCCAGGGGGTTCTACGAGCAGTACTTC.